The clone carrying this T cell receptor beta chain was observed a single time. V was shortened by 3 bases and J by 1 base, with 8 bases between the two germline ends. CDR1 SGDLS and CDR2 YYNGEE come from the germline V gene. This CDR3 contains 14 residues. The data originate from a study of T cell changes during pregnancy in multiple sclerosis. Sequencing used immunoSEQ multiplex PCR; TCRdb keeps in-frame clones, though not all of them. The table lists some 15,000 clones, around 88% of them singletons. The starting material was CD8+ T cells from peripheral blood mononuclear cells, obtained in the second trimester of pregnancy. This sequence joins TRBV9 and TRBJ1-5, with D perhaps TRBD1 (6 bases). The origin of this receptor is a female donor in good health, enrolled as a control in a pregnancy study. Here the CDR3 reads CASSATGSNQPQHF. DNA of the CDR3: TGTGCCAGCAGCGCAACAGGGAGCAATCAGCCCCAGCATTTT.